This T cell receptor beta chain was observed in a study of shared clonotypes between healthy human individuals. General study findings and limits: Larger richness was generally estimated for naive than memory subsets.

TCRdb's table, derived via immunoSEQ multiplex PCR, lists solely in-frame clones and lacks some. The data contain over 2 million clones, under 95% of them singletons. Losses at the gene ends were 3 bases for V and 7 bases for J; bases not matched to a gene: 6. The V gene's germline CDR1 is MNHNY and CDR2 SVGAGI (reference sequence). This CDR3 comprises 15 residues. Notes on this clone: Antigen: not known.

The chain is built from TRBV6-6 and TRBJ2-7, with TRBD2 matching 13 bases. Sequenced sample: naive CD4+ T cells from PBMCs. Specified subset: CD45RA+ positively selected. This receptor was identified in a man between 18 and 29 years old in good health. Some clones in this sample may be carry-over from other donors' samples. DNA of the CDR3: TGTGCCAGCAGTTATCAGGAGGGACTAGCGGGAGAGCAGTACTTC. Translation gives CASSYQEGLAGEQYF.